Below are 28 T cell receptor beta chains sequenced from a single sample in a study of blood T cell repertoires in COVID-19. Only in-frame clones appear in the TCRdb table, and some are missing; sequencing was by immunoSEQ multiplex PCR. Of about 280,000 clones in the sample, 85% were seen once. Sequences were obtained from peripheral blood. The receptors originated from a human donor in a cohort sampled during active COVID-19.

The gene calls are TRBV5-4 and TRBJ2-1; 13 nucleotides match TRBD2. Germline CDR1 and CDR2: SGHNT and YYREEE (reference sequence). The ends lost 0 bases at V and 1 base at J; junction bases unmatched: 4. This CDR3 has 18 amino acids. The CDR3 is CASSLELAGGGSYNEQFF. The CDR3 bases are TGTGCCAGCAGCTTGGAACTAGCGGGAGGGGGATCCTACAATGAGCAGTTCTTC.

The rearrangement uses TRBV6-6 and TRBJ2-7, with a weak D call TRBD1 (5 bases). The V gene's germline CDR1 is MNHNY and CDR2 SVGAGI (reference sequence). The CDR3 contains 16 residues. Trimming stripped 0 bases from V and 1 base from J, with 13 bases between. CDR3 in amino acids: CASSYSKGSVSYEQYF. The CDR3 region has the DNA TGTGCCAGCAGTTACTCGAAGGGGTCCGTTTCCTACGAGCAGTACTTC.

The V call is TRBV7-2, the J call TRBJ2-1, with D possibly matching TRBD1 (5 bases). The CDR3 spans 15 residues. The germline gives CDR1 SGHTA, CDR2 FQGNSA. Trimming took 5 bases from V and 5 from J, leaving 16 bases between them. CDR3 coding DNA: TGTGCCAGCAGCCCCCGGACACGTATGGACAATGAGCAGTTCTTC. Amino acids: CASSPRTRMDNEQFF. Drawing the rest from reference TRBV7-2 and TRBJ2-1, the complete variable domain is GAGVSQSPSNKVTEKGKDVELRCDPISGHTALYWYRQSLGQGLEFLIYFQGNSAPDKSGLPSDRFSAERTGGSVSTLTIQRTQQEDSAVYLCASSPRTRMDNEQFFGPGTRLTVL.

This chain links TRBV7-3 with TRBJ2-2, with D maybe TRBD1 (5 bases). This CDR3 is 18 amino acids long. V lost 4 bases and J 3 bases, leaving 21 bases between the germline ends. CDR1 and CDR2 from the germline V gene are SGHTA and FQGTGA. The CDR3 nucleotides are TGTGCCAGCAGCTCCCCAGGGCGGAAGGGAAGCTACACCGGGGAGCTGTTTTTT. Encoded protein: CASSSPGRKGSYTGELFF.

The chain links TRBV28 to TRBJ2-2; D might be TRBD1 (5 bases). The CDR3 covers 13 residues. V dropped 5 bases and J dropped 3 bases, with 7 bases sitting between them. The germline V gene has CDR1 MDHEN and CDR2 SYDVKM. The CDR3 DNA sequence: TGTGCCAGCAGTCCACAGGACACCGGGGAGCTGTTTTTT. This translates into CASSPQDTGELFF.

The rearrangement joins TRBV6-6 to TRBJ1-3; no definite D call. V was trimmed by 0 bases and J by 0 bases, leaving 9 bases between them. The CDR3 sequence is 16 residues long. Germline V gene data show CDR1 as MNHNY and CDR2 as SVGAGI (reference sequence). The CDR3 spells CASSYSMQFSGNTIYF. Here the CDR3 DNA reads TGTGCCAGCAGTTACTCGATGCAGTTCTCTGGAAACACCATATATTTT.

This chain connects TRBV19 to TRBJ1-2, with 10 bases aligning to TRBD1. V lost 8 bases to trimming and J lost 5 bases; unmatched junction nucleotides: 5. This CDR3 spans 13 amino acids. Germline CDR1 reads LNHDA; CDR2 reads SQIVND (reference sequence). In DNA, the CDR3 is TGTGCCAGTTCGGGACAGGGGTTATATGGCTACACCTTC. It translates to CASSGQGLYGYTF.

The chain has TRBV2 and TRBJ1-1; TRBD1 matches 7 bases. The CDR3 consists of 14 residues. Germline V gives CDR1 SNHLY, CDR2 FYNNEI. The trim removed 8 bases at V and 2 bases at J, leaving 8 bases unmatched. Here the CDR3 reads CASSRGQINTEAFF. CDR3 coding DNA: TGTGCCAGCTCCCGGGGACAGATAAACACTGAAGCTTTCTTT.

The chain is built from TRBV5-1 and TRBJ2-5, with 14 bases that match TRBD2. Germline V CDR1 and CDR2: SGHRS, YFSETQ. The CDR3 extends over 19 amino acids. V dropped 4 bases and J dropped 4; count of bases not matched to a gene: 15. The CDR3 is CASSKQPTSGRARGETQYF. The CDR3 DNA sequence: TGCGCCAGCAGCAAGCAACCGACTAGCGGGAGGGCGAGGGGAGAGACCCAGTACTTC.

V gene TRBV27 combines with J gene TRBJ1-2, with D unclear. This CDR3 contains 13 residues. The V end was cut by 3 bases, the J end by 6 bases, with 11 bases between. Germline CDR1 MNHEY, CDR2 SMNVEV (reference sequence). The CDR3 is CASSFSGLDGYTF. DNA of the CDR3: TGTGCCAGCAGTTTTTCGGGGTTAGATGGCTACACCTTC.

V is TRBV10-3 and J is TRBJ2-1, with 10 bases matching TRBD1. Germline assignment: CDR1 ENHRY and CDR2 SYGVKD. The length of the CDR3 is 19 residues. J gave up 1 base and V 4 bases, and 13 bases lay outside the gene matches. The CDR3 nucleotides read TGTGCCATCAGTGGGTCGACAGGGGGCGAGAAAGATTCCTACAATGAGCAGTTCTTC. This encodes CAISGSTGGEKDSYNEQFF.

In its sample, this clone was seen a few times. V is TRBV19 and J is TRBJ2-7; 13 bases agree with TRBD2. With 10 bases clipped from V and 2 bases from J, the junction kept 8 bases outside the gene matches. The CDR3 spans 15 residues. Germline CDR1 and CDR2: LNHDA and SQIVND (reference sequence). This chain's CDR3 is CATSPGTSGTYEQYF. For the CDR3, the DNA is TGTGCCACCTCCCCCGGGACTAGCGGGACCTACGAGCAGTACTTC.

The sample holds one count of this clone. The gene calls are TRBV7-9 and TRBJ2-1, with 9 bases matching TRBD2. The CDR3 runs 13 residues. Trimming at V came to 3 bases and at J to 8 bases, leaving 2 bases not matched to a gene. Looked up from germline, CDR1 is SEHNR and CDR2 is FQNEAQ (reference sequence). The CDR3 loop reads CASSLAGGDEQFF. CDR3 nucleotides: TGTGCCAGCAGCTTGGCGGGAGGGGATGAGCAGTTCTTC.

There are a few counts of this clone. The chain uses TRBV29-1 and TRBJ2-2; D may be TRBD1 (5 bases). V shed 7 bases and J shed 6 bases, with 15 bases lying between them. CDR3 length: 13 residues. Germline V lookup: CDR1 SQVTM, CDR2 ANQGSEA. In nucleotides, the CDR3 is TGCAGCGGAAGGAAGGGGTTCGCCGGGGAGCTGTTTTTT. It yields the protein CSGRKGFAGELFF.

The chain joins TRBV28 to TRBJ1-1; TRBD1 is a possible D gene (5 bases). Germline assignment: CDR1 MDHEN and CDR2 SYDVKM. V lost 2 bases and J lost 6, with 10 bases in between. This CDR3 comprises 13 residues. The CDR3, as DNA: TGTGCCAGCAGTTTAAGACAGAAGGCTGAAGCTTTCTTT. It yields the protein CASSLRQKAEAFF.

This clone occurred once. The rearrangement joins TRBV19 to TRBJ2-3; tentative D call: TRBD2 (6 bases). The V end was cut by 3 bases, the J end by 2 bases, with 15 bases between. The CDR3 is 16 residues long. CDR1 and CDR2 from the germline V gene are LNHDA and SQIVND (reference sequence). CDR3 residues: CASSIRGGTPTDTQYF. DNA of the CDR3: TGTGCCAGTAGTATCCGGGGCGGGACGCCCACAGATACGCAGTATTTT.

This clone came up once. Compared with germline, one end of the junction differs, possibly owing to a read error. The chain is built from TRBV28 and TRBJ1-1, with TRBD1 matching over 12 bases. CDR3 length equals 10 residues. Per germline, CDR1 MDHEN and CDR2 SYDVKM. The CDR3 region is CASGDRGPLF. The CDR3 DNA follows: TGTGCCAGCGGGGACAGGGGGCCTCTCTTT.

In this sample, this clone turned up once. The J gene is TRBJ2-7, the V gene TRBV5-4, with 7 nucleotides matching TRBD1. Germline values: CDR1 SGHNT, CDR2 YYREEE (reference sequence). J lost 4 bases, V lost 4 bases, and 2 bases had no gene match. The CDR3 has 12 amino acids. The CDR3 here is CASSGDSYEQYF. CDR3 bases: TGTGCCAGCAGCGGGGACAGTTACGAGCAGTACTTC.

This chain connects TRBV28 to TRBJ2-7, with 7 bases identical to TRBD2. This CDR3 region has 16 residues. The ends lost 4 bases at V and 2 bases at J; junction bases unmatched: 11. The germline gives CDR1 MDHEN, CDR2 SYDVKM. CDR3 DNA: TGTGCCAGCAGTTCCCACTCGGGAGGAACCCCCTACGAGCAGTACTTC. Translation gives CASSSHSGGTPYEQYF.

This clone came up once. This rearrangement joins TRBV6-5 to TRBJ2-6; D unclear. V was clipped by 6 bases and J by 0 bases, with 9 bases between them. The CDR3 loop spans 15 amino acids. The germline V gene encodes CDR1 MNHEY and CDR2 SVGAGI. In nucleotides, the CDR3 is TGTGCCAGCAGAATAGATCGCTCTGGGGCCAACGTCCTGACTTTC. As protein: CASRIDRSGANVLTF.

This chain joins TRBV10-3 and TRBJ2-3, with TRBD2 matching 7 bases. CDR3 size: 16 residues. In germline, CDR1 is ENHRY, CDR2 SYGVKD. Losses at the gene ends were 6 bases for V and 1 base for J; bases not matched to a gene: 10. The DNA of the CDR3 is TGTGCCATCAGGAAAGTGGAGCGGGACCGCACAGATACGCAGTATTTT. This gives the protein CAIRKVERDRTDTQYF.

The CDR3 DNA reads as TGTGCCAGCAGTTGGGCAATGACAGGGAACACTGAAGCTTTCTTT. Translating it yields CASSWAMTGNTEAFF. The chain uses TRBV6-5 and TRBJ1-1, with D possibly TRBD1 on 6 matching bases. Germline V gene data show CDR1 as MNHEY and CDR2 as SVGAGI. The V end lost 4 bases, the J end lost 1 base, and 13 bases lay between the germline ends. The CDR3 extends over 15 amino acids.

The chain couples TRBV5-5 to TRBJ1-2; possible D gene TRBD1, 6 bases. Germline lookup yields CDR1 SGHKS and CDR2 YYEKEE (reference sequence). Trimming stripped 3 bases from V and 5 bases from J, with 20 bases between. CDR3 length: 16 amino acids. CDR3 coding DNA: TGTGCCAGCAGCTCCGGACAGACGCCAAGTTTTTATGGCTACACCTTC. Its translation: CASSSGQTPSFYGYTF.

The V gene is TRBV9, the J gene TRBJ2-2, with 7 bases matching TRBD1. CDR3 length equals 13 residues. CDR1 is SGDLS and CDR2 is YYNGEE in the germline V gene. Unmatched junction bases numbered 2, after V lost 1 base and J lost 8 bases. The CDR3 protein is CASSVRGQGELFF. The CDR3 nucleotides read TGTGCCAGCAGCGTAAGGGGGCAAGGGGAGCTGTTTTTT.

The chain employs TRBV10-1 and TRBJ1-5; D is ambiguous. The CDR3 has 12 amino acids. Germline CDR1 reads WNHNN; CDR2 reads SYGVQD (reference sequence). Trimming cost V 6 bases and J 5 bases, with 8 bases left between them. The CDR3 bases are TGCGCCAGCAGCAGGAACTATCAGCCCCAGCATTTT. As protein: CASSRNYQPQHF.

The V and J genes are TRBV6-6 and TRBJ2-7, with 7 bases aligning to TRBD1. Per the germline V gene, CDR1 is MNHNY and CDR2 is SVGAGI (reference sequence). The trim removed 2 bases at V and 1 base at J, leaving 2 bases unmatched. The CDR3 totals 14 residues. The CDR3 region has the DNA TGTGCCAGCAGTTACAGGGACAGTTCCTACGAGCAGTACTTC. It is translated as CASSYRDSSYEQYF.

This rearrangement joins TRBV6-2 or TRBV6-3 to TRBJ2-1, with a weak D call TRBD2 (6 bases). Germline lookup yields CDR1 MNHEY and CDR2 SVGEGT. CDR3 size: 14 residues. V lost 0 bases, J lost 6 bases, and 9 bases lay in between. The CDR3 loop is CASSYSGRGNEQFF. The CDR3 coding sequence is TGTGCCAGCAGTTACTCCGGGAGAGGCAATGAGCAGTTCTTC.

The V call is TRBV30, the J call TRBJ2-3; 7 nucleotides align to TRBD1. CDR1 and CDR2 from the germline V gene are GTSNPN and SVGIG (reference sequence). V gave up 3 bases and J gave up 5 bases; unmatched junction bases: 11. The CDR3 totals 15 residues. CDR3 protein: CAWSVDRRIKDTQYF. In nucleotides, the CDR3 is TGTGCCTGGAGCGTGGACAGGCGAATAAAAGATACGCAGTATTTT.